This T cell receptor (beta chain) was obtained from a study of T cell clonotyping in hematopoietic cell transplantation. The data were produced by immunoSEQ multiplex PCR, yet TCRdb's version contains in-frame clones alone and is incomplete. The sample contains approximately 15,000 clones, around 85% of which appear only once. V gave up 6 bases and J gave up 4 bases, with 11 bases separating them. Germline V gene lookup returns CDR1 SGHTA and CDR2 FQGTGA. This CDR3 spans 13 amino acids. The V call is TRBV7-3, the J call TRBJ2-3; D unclear. The sequencing used PBMCs, collected 100 days after allogeneic stem cell transplant. The TCR originated in a male patient between 60 and 69 years old who had an allogeneic stem cell transplant from a related donor, so the T cells may come from the graft donor. Some clones in this sample may be carry-over from other donors' samples. The CDR3 DNA sequence: TGTGCCAGCAGTAAATCGTTGCCAGATACGCAGTATTTT. Protein product: CASSKSLPDTQYF.